These 10 T cell receptor beta chains share one sample of origin, sequenced in a study of neurological immune-mediated disorders. In TCRdb, the 5' RACE reads were re-called with MiXCR into one record per CDR3 protein. The repertoire holds approximately 70,000 distinct CDR3 sequences, with roughly 4.4% as singletons. Material for sequencing was PBMCs. The origin of the receptors is a woman between 65 and 79 years old with multiple sclerosis.

This clonotype was seen at least ten times. V is TRBV15 and J is TRBJ1-2; weak D call: TRBD1 (5 bases). The CDR3 is 14 amino acids. CDR1 is LNHNV, CDR2 YYDKDF, per germline (reference sequence). V was pared by 2 bases and J by 4 bases, with 11 bases between. This chain's CDR3 is CATSRKTDPYGYTF. CDR3 sequence (DNA): TGTGCCACCAGCAGAAAGACAGATCCCTATGGCTACACCTTC.

Of note for this clonotype: Being one base from a much bigger clone, this may be a read error. V usage is TRBV5-5 and J usage is TRBJ2-3, with D hard to call. Germline-derived CDR1 and CDR2 are SGHKS and YYEKEE (reference sequence). This CDR3 is 15 amino acids long. The CDR3 nucleotides read TGTGTCAGCAGCTGGCTGGGCGGTAGCACAGATACGCAGTATTTT. This codes for CVSSWLGGSTDTQYF.

This clonotype was seen once. A much larger clone lies one base from this, so it may be a read error. The rearrangement links TRBV5-1 to TRBJ2-2; D possibly corresponds to TRBD2 (5 bases). The CDR3 contains 13 residues. The germline CDR1 and CDR2 sequences are SGHRS and YFSETQ. The CDR3 sequence: CASRRRNTWELFF. CDR3 DNA: TGCGCCAGCAGACGGAGGAACACCTGGGAGCTGTTTTTT.

This clonotype has at least ten counts. The rearrangement uses TRBV9 and TRBJ1-2; 8 bases agree with TRBD1. CDR3 size: 15 residues. Trimming at V came to 3 bases and at J to 4 bases, leaving 8 bases not matched to a gene. Germline values: CDR1 SGDLS, CDR2 YYNGEE. The CDR3 nucleotides are TGTGCCAGCAGCGCTCAGGGGGCGCCGGTCTATGGCTACACCTTC. Amino acid sequence: CASSAQGAPVYGYTF. Filled out from reference TRBV9 and TRBJ1-2, the complete variable domain reads DSGVTQTPKHLITATGQRVTLRCSPRSGDLSVYWYQQSLDQGLQFLIQYYNGEERAKGNILERFSAQQFPDLHSELNLSSLELGDSALYFCASSAQGAPVYGYTFGSGTRLTVV.

This sequence joins TRBV7-9 and TRBJ2-4; 10 bases are a match to TRBD1. V shed 5 bases and J 7 bases; nucleotides not matched to a gene: 8. The germline CDR1 and CDR2 sequences are SEHNR and FQNEAQ (reference sequence). This CDR3 is 15 amino acids long. CDR3 bases: TGTGCCAGCAGCATCGCCGGGACAGGGGCGAACATTCAGTACTTC. As protein: CASSIAGTGANIQYF.

This clonotype was seen only a few times. This rearrangement joins TRBV20-1 to TRBJ1-3; D is perhaps TRBD1 (5 bases). Germline assignment: CDR1 DFQATT and CDR2 SNEGSKA (reference sequence). This CDR3 region has 14 residues. Between the trimmed V and J ends, which lost 0 bases and 0 bases, there was a span of 6 bases. Written as DNA, the CDR3 is TGCAGTGCTAGAGACGGACACTCTGGAAACACCATATATTTT. It specifies CSARDGHSGNTIYF.

This clonotype showed up many times. The chain combines TRBV29-1 with TRBJ1-1; D remains unclear. Trimming pared 3 bases from V and 4 bases from J, leaving 9 bases between. CDR3 length: 12 residues. Germline V gene lookup returns CDR1 SQVTM and CDR2 ANQGSEA. The DNA for the CDR3 is TGCAGCGTTGAGGGATTAACCACTGAAGCTTTCTTT. It yields the protein CSVEGLTTEAFF.

This clonotype was counted many times. An end of the junction does not agree with germline; a read error may underlie this. In DNA form, the CDR3 reads TGCGCCAGCAGCTTGGAGCCGGTAGGGACCAGACTATTC. Its protein product is CASSLEPVGTRLF. This chain uses TRBV5-1 with TRBJ2-1; D may be TRBD1 or TRBD2 (5 bases each). The CDR3 consists of 13 residues. The V gene's germline CDR1 is SGHRS and CDR2 YFSETQ.

This clonotype was seen many times. The gene calls are TRBV5-1 and TRBJ2-7; perhaps TRBD2 as D (5 bases). CDR1 and CDR2 (germline): SGHRS, YFSETQ. The CDR3 is 15 residues long. Deletions cut 4 bases from V and 0 bases from J, with 14 bases between. CDR3: CASSIGRVGSYEQYF. As DNA, the CDR3 is TGCGCCAGCAGCATTGGGAGAGTGGGCTCCTACGAGCAGTACTTC.

Worth noting for this clonotype: Germline and junction disagree at one end, which may indicate a read error. The chain employs TRBV20-1 and TRBJ1-5; D ambiguous. The CDR3 runs to 13 residues. Germline V gene lookup returns CDR1 DFQATT and CDR2 SNEGSKA (reference sequence). The CDR3: CSASSSTDKTQNF. For the CDR3, the DNA is TGCAGTGCTTCCTCGAGCACTGATAAGACCCAGAATTTT.